These T cell receptor beta chains were read from a single sample in a study of blood T cell repertoires in COVID-19. TCRdb keeps only in-frame clones here, not all; method: immunoSEQ multiplex PCR. The sample holds a few hundred thousand clones; nearly 90% are singletons and the top ten take about 1%. Sequences were obtained from PBMCs or T cells enriched from blood (not recorded which). The source of these receptors is a woman in her 30s who had recovered from COVID-19. Both conserved end residues are part of each CDR3. A D gene is named only where the DNA matches it firmly. Clone size is shown for a subset of rows, as once, few, many or a class of expanded clone.

v_call	clone_size	j_call	d_call	cdr3_nt	cdr3_aa
TRBV6-5	once	TRBJ1-2	-	TGTGCCAGCACCCCCAGGATGGACTATGGCTACACCTTC	CASTPRMDYGYTF
TRBV6-2/TRBV6-3	-	TRBJ2-7	TRBD2	TGTGCCAGCAGTTACTCGCTAGCGGGGGGATACCCCTACGAGCAGTACTTC	CASSYSLAGGYPYEQYF
TRBV5-1	-	TRBJ2-5	TRBD2	TGCGCCAGCAGCACAGGGACTAGCCTGGAAGAGACCCAGTACTTC	CASSTGTSLEETQYF
TRBV28	-	TRBJ2-5	-	TGTGCCAGCAGACCGACAGTCCAAGAGACCCAGTACTTC	CASRPTVQETQYF
TRBV12-5	-	TRBJ2-5	TRBD2	TGTGCTAGTGGTTTGGGTGCGGGAGGGTACCAAGAGACCCAGTACTTC	CASGLGAGGYQETQYF
TRBV3-1/TRBV3-2	-	TRBJ2-3	TRBD2	TGTGCCAGCAGCCTAGCGGGAGGGCGGAATACGCAGTATTTT	CASSLAGGRNTQYF
TRBV11-3	-	TRBJ2-5	TRBD2	TGTGCCAGCAGCGGGACCGGGACTAGCGGGAAGGAGACCCAGTACTTC	CASSGTGTSGKETQYF
TRBV6-5	-	TRBJ1-2	-	TGTGCCAGCAGTTACTCTATCCGGGACACCGACTATGTCTCCTTC	CASSYSIRDTDYVSF
TRBV18	-	TRBJ2-3	-	TGTGCCAGCTCACCCCTACCTCGAACGGGGTTTACGCAGTATTTT	CASSPLPRTGFTQYF
TRBV3-1/TRBV3-2	-	TRBJ1-1	-	TGTGCCAGCAGCCAATCTCAGGGTCACACTGAAGCTTTCTTT	CASSQSQGHTEAFF
TRBV6-2/TRBV6-3	-	TRBJ1-2	-	TGTGCCAGCAGTTACGAACAGTATGGCTACACCTTC	CASSYEQYGYTF
TRBV10-3	-	TRBJ1-5	-	TGTGCCATCAGTCCCATGGCCACCAATCAGCCCCAGCATTTT	CAISPMATNQPQHF
TRBV7-9	-	TRBJ1-2	TRBD1	TGTGCCAGCAGCTTAGATGGTGGGGGACAGGGGGCGGTCTATGGCTACACCTTC	CASSLDGGGQGAVYGYTF
TRBV3-1/TRBV3-2	-	TRBJ2-1	-	TGTGCCAGCAGCCAATTACCGGGGAATGAGCAGTTCTTC	CASSQLPGNEQFF
TRBV24-1	-	TRBJ2-7	TRBD1	TGTGCCACCAGTGACCCTGGACAGGGGAGCTACGAGCAGTACTTC	CATSDPGQGSYEQYF
TRBV28	-	TRBJ1-2	-	TGTGCCAGCAGACCGTTCAGGGTAGGAGGCTACACCTTC	CASRPFRVGGYTF
TRBV19	-	TRBJ2-7	TRBD2	TGTGCCAGTACTAAGCGGGGGAGCTCCTACGAGCAGTACTTC	CASTKRGSSYEQYF
TRBV7-3	few	TRBJ2-1	TRBD2	TGTGCCAGCAGCTTAACGGCGGGAGGGCCGGGCGGGCAGTTCTTC	CASSLTAGGPGGQFF
TRBV12-5	-	TRBJ2-2	-	TGTGCTAGTGGTTTGGTACATGGGTCGGGTCCCGGGGAGCTGTTTTTT	CASGLVHGSGPGELFF
TRBV3-1/TRBV3-2	-	TRBJ2-7	-	TGTGCCAGCAGCCGAAGCCTGAGGGGGGGCTACGAGCAGTACTTC	CASSRSLRGGYEQYF
TRBV28	once	TRBJ1-1	-	TGTGCCAGCAGAGTTGGAGGGGCCGGTGGAACTGAAGCTTTCTTT	CASRVGGAGGTEAFF
TRBV10-1	-	TRBJ2-7	-	TGCGCCAGCAACGTCAGCGGGTACTCCTACGAGCAGTACTTC	CASNVSGYSYEQYF
TRBV28	-	TRBJ2-5	-	TGTGCCAGCAGTCAAAAAGAGACCCAGTACTTC	CASSQKETQYF
TRBV11-2	-	TRBJ1-4	-	TGTGCCAGCAGCTTAGAGGCCAGGGGCTTCGAAAAACTGTTTTTT	CASSLEARGFEKLFF
TRBV11-2	-	TRBJ1-6	-	TGTGCCAGCAGCGCAACGAGCTCCTATAATTCACCCCTCCACTTT	CASSATSSYNSPLHF
TRBV5-1	-	TRBJ2-1	TRBD2	TGCGCCAGCAGCTTCCGGAGGCTAGCGGGAAGATCCTACAATGAGCAGTTCTTC	CASSFRRLAGRSYNEQFF
TRBV28	-	TRBJ1-2	TRBD1	TGTGCCAGCAGTTTCGACAGGGACTATGGCTACACCTTC	CASSFDRDYGYTF
TRBV14	once	TRBJ1-2	TRBD1	TGTGCCAGCAGCCAAAAGGCCCCGGGACAGGGGTATGGCTACACCTTC	CASSQKAPGQGYGYTF
TRBV27	-	TRBJ1-2	-	TGTGCCAGCAGTGCCAGACGAACCCGGACAGTTAACTATGGCTACACCTTC	CASSARRTRTVNYGYTF
TRBV6-5	few	TRBJ2-7	TRBD1	TGTGCCAGCAGCCGGGACAGGGGATCCTACGAGCAGTACTTC	CASSRDRGSYEQYF
TRBV23-1	-	TRBJ2-7	-	TGCGCCAGCAGTCAATACACGGCAGGGCAGTACTTC	CASSQYTAGQYF
TRBV2	few	TRBJ2-1	TRBD2	TGTGCCAGCAATGTAGTAGCGGGAGGCAATGAGCAGTTCTTC	CASNVVAGGNEQFF
TRBV10-1	-	TRBJ1-1	-	TGCGCCAGCAGTGACCCGGGAAAGGGAAACACTGAAGCTTTCTTT	CASSDPGKGNTEAFF
TRBV7-8	-	TRBJ2-1	TRBD2	TGTGCCAGCAGCCGAATAAGGACTAGCCCCCCCATATCGGATGAGCAGTTCTTC	CASSRIRTSPPISDEQFF
TRBV6-1	-	TRBJ1-2	-	TGTGCCAGCACCAAACAGGGTTTCTATGGCTACACCTTC	CASTKQGFYGYTF
TRBV5-1	-	TRBJ1-4	-	TGCGCCAGCTATTCAGGGGTTACGACTAATGAAAAACTGTTTTTT	CASYSGVTTNEKLFF
TRBV4-3	-	TRBJ2-1	TRBD2	TGCGCCAGCAGCTCTACCGGACTAGCGGGTATGATAAATGAGCAGTTCTTC	CASSSTGLAGMINEQFF
TRBV25-1	-	TRBJ2-7	TRBD1	TGTGCCAGCAACCGGCAGGGGGACTACGAGCAGTACTTC	CASNRQGDYEQYF
TRBV6-5	-	TRBJ2-5	-	TGTGCCAGCAAATCTAGACAAGAGACCCAGTACTTC	CASKSRQETQYF
TRBV19	-	TRBJ1-1	TRBD1	TGTGCCAGTAGGCTTGACAGGGTCTGGCCTGAAGCTTTCTTT	CASRLDRVWPEAFF
TRBV5-6	-	TRBJ1-1	-	TGTGCCAGCAGCCGGAGGACGCCACGGGCTTTCTTT	CASSRRTPRAFF
TRBV4-3	-	TRBJ1-1	-	TGCGCCAGCAGCCAAGGGGGGGGACACGAGACTGAAGCTTTCTTT	CASSQGGGHETEAFF
TRBV5-1	-	TRBJ2-7	TRBD1	TGCGCCAGCAGCTTTAGTCGACAGGGGAGCCACGAGCAGTACTTC	CASSFSRQGSHEQYF
TRBV3-1/TRBV3-2	-	TRBJ2-5	-	TGTGCCAGCATGCTAGTCGGGTCAGAGACCCAGTACTTC	CASMLVGSETQYF
TRBV11-2	-	TRBJ1-2	TRBD1	TGTGCCAGCAGCTTAGGAGGGACAGCCTACACCTTC	CASSLGGTAYTF
TRBV10-2	-	TRBJ1-6	TRBD1	TGCGCCAGCAGGGCCGGGACAGGGGGCAATTCACCCCTCCACTTT	CASRAGTGGNSPLHF
TRBV7-8	-	TRBJ1-2	-	TGTGCCAGCAGCTTAGATTCCGCCAGTCATCTCGGGGACTATGGCTACACCTTC	CASSLDSASHLGDYGYTF
TRBV2	-	TRBJ2-2	-	TGTGCCAGCGATACCCCGACAGACACGAACACCGGGGAGCTGTTTTTT	CASDTPTDTNTGELFF
TRBV28	-	TRBJ2-1	TRBD2	TGTGCCAGCGTAACCTCGGGACTAGCGGGATACAATGAGCAGTTCTTC	CASVTSGLAGYNEQFF
TRBV28	-	TRBJ2-3	TRBD1	TGTGCCAGCAGTTTGAGGGGACAGGCTCCCACAGATACGCAGTATTTT	CASSLRGQAPTDTQYF
TRBV7-6	-	TRBJ2-1	TRBD1	TGTGCCAGCAGCTGGGGACAGGGGAATAATGAGCAGTTCTTC	CASSWGQGNNEQFF
TRBV15	-	TRBJ1-4	TRBD1	TGTGCCACCAGTACCACAGGGGGTAATGAAAAACTGTTTTTT	CATSTTGGNEKLFF
TRBV7-2	-	TRBJ2-5	TRBD2	TGTGCCAGCAGCCCTCAGCGGGGGGCTGGGGAGACCCAGTACTTC	CASSPQRGAGETQYF